This T cell receptor beta chain was captured in a study of persistence of HIV-infected CD4 T cells. The study's findings and limits: Antigen-responding cells were enriched for degenerate expanded CDR3beta sequences. The rare CMV-responding cells with HIV-1 proviruses were not separately TCR-sequenced.

An overlapping HIV-1 Gag peptide pool stimulated these cells at about 1 ug/peptide/mL. CD40L-negative CD69-negative CD45RO-high memory CD4+ T cells were sorted as populations depleted of antigen-responding cells. CD4+ T cell counts exceeded 400 cells/uL; CMV serology was positive. For roughly 19 hours, CD8-depleted PBMCs received anti-CD28/CD49d costimulation, a CD40-blocking antibody and enfuvirtide. As regards this clone: Its antigen is as yet unknown.

This was the immunoSEQ version 4 assay in survey mode. Generated by immunoSEQ multiplex PCR, the TCRdb table keeps only in-frame clones and is missing some. The sample has around 42,000 clones; about four fifths are singletons. This CDR3 comprises 14 residues. V gave up 5 bases and J gave up 4 bases; unmatched junction bases: 7. Germline V gene lookup returns CDR1 MNHEY and CDR2 SMNVEV (reference sequence). The material sequenced was CD4+ T cells sorted from PBMCs after approximately 19-hour stimulation, taken from a patient who received antiretroviral therapy. The sequence came from an adult man with HIV who was CMV-seropositive. The chain couples TRBV27 to TRBJ1-2; TRBD1 aligns across 7 bases. As DNA, the CDR3 is TGTGCCAGCAGTCCCAGGGGGGGGGTCTATGGCTACACCTTC. Its protein product is CASSPRGGVYGYTF.